This TCR beta chain derives from a study of CD8 T cells in ankylosing spondylitis. Whole-study findings and limits: In reactive arthritis synovial fluid and blood, some motif variants had been reported before. For ankylosing spondylitis blood, a TCR beta motif of under 10 highly homologous variants appeared characteristic.

As regards this clonotype: The antigen is not known.

The TCR beta libraries were generated through quantitative 5'-RACE incorporating molecular barcodes. In TCRdb, the 5' RACE reads were re-called with MiXCR into one record per CDR3 protein. The sample lists 300,000 to 400,000 distinct CDR3 sequences, 20% to 25% seen once, with about a sixth in the top ten. Sequenced input: blood, either unsorted or a sorted T cell fraction (not recorded which). This clonotype was obtained from a male donor with ankylosing spondylitis.

This CDR3 is CASSLGPRTGGETQYF. In DNA, the CDR3 is TGCGCCAGCAGCTTGGGGCCCCGGACAGGAGGAGAGACCCAGTACTTC. This sequence joins TRBV5-1 and TRBJ2-5, with 7 bases lining up with TRBD1. Per germline, CDR1 SGHRS and CDR2 YFSETQ. V shed 0 bases and J 4 bases; nucleotides not matched to a gene: 9. The CDR3 spans 16 residues.